Sequencing of this TCR beta chain was carried out in a study of CD4 T cells in relation to SARS-CoV-2 and coronaviruses. Study overall: PBMCs were cultured with antigen for roughly 10 days before TCR beta sequencing. Broader study findings: SARS-CoV-2-driven expansion was significantly weaker in crossreactive than monoreactive clones.

Note on this clone: Antigen: not known.

CD4+ T cells from unexposed donors were obtained before the COVID-19 pandemic (2011-2018). The cells were cultured for approximately 10 days before CD4+ T cells were isolated. As cell numbers allowed, unexposed-donor CD4+ T cells faced SARS-CoV-2 S/N and four cold-coronavirus spikes. The J segment lost 8 bases and the V segment lost 4 bases, leaving 6 bases of the junction unmatched. Germline V lookup: CDR1 ENHRY, CDR2 SYGVKD. This CDR3 has 15 amino acids. Profiling relied on immunoSEQ multiplex PCR, and the TCRdb table lists in-frame clones only, not all of them. The top ten hold 15% to 18% of the sample, which has 20,000 or so clones, around 77% seen once.

Material: CD4+ T cells from PBMCs, cultured in vitro. The receptor was derived from a human donor in good health. The gene calls are TRBV10-3 and TRBJ2-3; 13 nucleotides line up with TRBD2. The CDR3 DNA sequence: TGTGCCATCAGTGGGACTAGCGGGAGAATTCCTACGCAGTATTTT. Its protein is CAISGTSGRIPTQYF.